This TCR beta chain was retrieved from a study of read filtering for tumor transcriptome and immune sequencing. About the study: DNase treatment preceded whole-transcriptome library preparation. IR-seq gave about 3.5 to 10.27 million TCR reads per sample; RNA-seq gave roughly 80 to 1,300.

This clonotype was detected many times. The CDR3 has 15 amino acids. CDR1 is SGHRS, CDR2 YFSETQ, per germline. V was trimmed by 7 bases and J by 0 bases, leaving 16 bases between them. This library used about 360 ng RNA and molecular barcoded adaptors spanning alpha/delta and beta/gamma chains. TCRdb processed the reads anew with MiXCR; each CDR3 protein has one entry. Among about 90,000 distinct CDR3 sequences listed, more than 9% were seen once. Bone marrow was sampled from every patient at the time of active disease. The sequence derives from a donor at least 40 years old with multiple myeloma. The sequencing sample was made of a population of CD138-negative cells sorted from bone marrow. The chain employs TRBV5-1 and TRBJ1-1; the D gene is possibly TRBD1 (5 bases). As DNA, the CDR3 is TGCGCCAGCGTCCGGGACGGCTTTATGAACACTGAAGCTTTCTTT. Translation gives CASVRDGFMNTEAFF.